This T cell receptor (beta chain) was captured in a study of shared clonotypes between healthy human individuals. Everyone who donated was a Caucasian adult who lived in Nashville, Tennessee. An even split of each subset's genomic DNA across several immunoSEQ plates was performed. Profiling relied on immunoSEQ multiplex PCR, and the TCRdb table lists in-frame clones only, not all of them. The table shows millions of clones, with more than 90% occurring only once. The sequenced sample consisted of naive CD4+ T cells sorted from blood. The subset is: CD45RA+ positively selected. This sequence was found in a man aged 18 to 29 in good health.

The CDR3 sequence: CASSWGLADYEQYF. Written as DNA, the CDR3 is TGTGCCAGCAGCTGGGGACTAGCGGACTACGAGCAGTACTTC. This sequence joins TRBV5-4 and TRBJ2-7, with TRBD2 matching 11 bases. The ends lost 3 bases at V and 3 bases at J; junction bases unmatched: 2. CDR3 length: 14 amino acids. Germline lookup yields CDR1 SGHNT and CDR2 YYREEE (reference sequence).